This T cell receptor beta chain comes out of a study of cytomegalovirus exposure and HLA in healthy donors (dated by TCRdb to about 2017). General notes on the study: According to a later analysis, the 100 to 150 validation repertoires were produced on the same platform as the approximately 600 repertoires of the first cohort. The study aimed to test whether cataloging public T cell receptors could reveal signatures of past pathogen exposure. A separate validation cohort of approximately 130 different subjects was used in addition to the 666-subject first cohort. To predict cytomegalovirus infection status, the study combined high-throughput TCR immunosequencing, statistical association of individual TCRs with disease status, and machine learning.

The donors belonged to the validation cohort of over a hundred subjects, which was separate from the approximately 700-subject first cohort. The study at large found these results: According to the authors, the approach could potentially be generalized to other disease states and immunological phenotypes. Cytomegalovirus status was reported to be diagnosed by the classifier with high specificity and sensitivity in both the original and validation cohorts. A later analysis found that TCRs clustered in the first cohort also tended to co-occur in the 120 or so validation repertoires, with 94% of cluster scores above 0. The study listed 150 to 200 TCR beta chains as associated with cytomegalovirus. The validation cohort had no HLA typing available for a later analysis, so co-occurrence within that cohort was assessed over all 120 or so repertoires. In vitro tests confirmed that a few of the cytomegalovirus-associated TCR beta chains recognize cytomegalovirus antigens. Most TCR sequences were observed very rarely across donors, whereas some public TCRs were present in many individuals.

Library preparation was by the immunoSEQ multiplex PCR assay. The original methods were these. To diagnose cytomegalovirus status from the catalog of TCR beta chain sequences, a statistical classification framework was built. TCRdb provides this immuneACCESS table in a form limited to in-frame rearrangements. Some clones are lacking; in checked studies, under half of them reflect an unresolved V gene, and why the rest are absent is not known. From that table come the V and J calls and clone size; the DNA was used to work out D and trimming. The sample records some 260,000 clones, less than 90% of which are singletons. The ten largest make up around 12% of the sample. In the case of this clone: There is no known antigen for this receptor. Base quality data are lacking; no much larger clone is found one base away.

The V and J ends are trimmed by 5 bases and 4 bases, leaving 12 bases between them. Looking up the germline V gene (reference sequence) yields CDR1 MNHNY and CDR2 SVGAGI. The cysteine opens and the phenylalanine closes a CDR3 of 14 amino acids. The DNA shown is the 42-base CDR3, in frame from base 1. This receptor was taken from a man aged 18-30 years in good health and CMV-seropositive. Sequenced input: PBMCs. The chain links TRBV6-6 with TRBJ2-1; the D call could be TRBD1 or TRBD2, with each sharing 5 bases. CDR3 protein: CASSRDGAYNEQFF. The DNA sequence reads TGTGCCAGCAGTAGGGACGGAGCTTACAATGAGCAGTTCTTC.